These 22 T cell receptor beta chains were all obtained from the same sample, sequenced in a study of control samples from healthy donors and cancer patients (TCRdb year 2020). Library preparation used the immunoSEQ multiplex PCR assay. What TCRdb holds here is the immuneACCESS table cut down to in-frame rearrangements. Part of the clones is not present; checked against another copy, under half of the missing clones reflect an unresolved V gene, and the others are unexplained. This sample is represented by 150,000 to 200,000 clones; around nine tenths of them were singletons. The ten largest clones represent 1.3% to 1.5% of the sample. Sequenced material: blood. The receptors stem from a man younger than 40 in good health.

The chain is built from TRBV4-1 and TRBJ2-1; tentative D call: TRBD1 (5 bases). This CDR3 region has 13 residues. V gave up 2 bases and J gave up 10 bases, with 12 bases separating them. Germline V CDR1 and CDR2: MGHRA, YSYEKL. Here the CDR3 DNA reads TGCGCCAGCAGCCAACCCCAGGGTCGCGAGCAGTTCTTC. Translation gives CASSQPQGREQFF.

The chain carries TRBV6-5 and TRBJ1-3, with D unclear. The V gene's germline CDR1 is MNHEY and CDR2 SVGAGI. The CDR3 is 12 residues long. The germline V and J ends were trimmed by 4 bases and 4 bases, with 5 bases remaining between them. The CDR3 is CASSSVGNTIYF. DNA of the CDR3: TGTGCCAGCAGTTCGGTCGGAAACACCATATATTTT.

The chain uses TRBV5-4 and TRBJ2-4; tentatively, D is TRBD1 (6 bases). V shed 4 bases and J shed 6 bases, with 14 bases lying between them. This CDR3 has 14 amino acids. Germline CDR1 SGHNT, CDR2 YYREEE (reference sequence). CDR3 sequence (DNA): TGTGCCAGCAGCCCCCCAGGGGCTCCAAACATTCAGTACTTC. Translation: CASSPPGAPNIQYF.

The rearrangement uses TRBV19 and TRBJ1-1; 9 nucleotides match TRBD1. After removal of 2 bases from V and 0 bases from J, the junction contained 10 bases not matched to a gene. Germline assignment: CDR1 LNHDA and CDR2 SQIVND (reference sequence). The CDR3 is 18 amino acids. The CDR3 nucleotides are TGTGCCAGTAGTATATTGACAGGGGGTCGGCACATGAACACTGAAGCTTTCTTT. It yields the protein CASSILTGGRHMNTEAFF.

This chain connects TRBV30 to TRBJ2-7, with TRBD1 identical over 7 bases. V shed 0 bases and J 2 bases; nucleotides not matched to a gene: 10. CDR3 length: 16 amino acids. CDR1 GTSNPN and CDR2 SVGIG come from the germline V gene (reference sequence). In DNA form, the CDR3 reads TGTGCCTGGAGTGTATTAAGGGGACAGCGAGCCTACGAGCAGTACTTC. It codes for CAWSVLRGQRAYEQYF.

The chain carries TRBV6-2 or TRBV6-3 and TRBJ2-7, with D perhaps given as TRBD1 or TRBD2 (6 bases each). This CDR3 is built from 11 residues. Germline values: CDR1 MNHEY, CDR2 SVGEGT. Trimming shortened V by 5 bases and J by 6 bases, and 8 bases separated the two germline ends. CDR3 sequence: CASSGGLEQYF. CDR3 bases: TGTGCCAGCAGTGGGGGGCTCGAGCAGTACTTC.

The chain joins TRBV5-4 to TRBJ1-2; 7 bases are shared with TRBD1. Per the germline V gene, CDR1 is SGHNT and CDR2 is YYREEE (reference sequence). The V segment lost 5 bases and the J segment 0 bases; nucleotides outside the gene matches: 4. CDR3 length equals 14 residues. The CDR3 DNA follows: TGTGCCAGCAGTGGGGACAGTTCTAACTATGGCTACACCTTC. It specifies CASSGDSSNYGYTF.

The gene calls are TRBV24-1 and TRBJ1-5, with a possible D match to TRBD1 (5 bases). This CDR3 spans 14 amino acids. V was cut by 4 bases and J by 2 bases, with 8 bases left in between. Germline values: CDR1 KGHDR, CDR2 SFDVKD. The CDR3 region has the DNA TGTGCCACCAGTGACGTAGGGGGCAATCAGCCCCAGCATTTT. Residues: CATSDVGGNQPQHF.

This sequence joins TRBV15 and TRBJ1-1; 8 bases are a match to TRBD1. The V gene's germline CDR1 is LNHNV and CDR2 YYDKDF (reference sequence). J lost 3 bases, V lost 5 bases, and 2 bases had no gene match. CDR3 length equals 13 residues. In DNA form, the CDR3 reads TGTGCCACCAGCGGACAGGGAGACACTGAAGCTTTCTTT. It codes for CATSGQGDTEAFF.

This sequence joins TRBV2 and TRBJ1-5, with a possible D match to TRBD1 (6 bases). The V gene lost 5 bases and the J gene lost 7 bases, with 18 bases spanning the gap. Germline V gives CDR1 SNHLY, CDR2 FYNNEI. The CDR3 extends over 15 amino acids. The CDR3 loop reads CASSTPWGARQPQHF. CDR3 nucleotides: TGTGCCAGCAGTACCCCCTGGGGGGCGAGGCAGCCCCAGCATTTT.

The rearrangement uses TRBV9 and TRBJ1-6; D remains ambiguous. Germline assignment: CDR1 SGDLS and CDR2 YYNGEE. This CDR3 has 17 amino acids. The germline V and J ends were trimmed by 0 bases and 6 bases, with 16 bases remaining between them. The DNA for the CDR3 is TGTGCCAGCAGCGTAGCCGGTGGCGCAGGTAGTAATTCACCCCTCCACTTT. Translated: CASSVAGGAGSNSPLHF.

V and J are TRBV4-3 and TRBJ2-5; D is undetermined. Germline V gives CDR1 LGHNA, CDR2 YSLEER. V lost 4 bases to trimming and J lost 5 bases, with 17 bases between them. The CDR3 is 15 amino acids. CDR3 coding DNA: TGCGCCAGCAGCCGGACCTTGGACCGGGCGGAGACCCAGTACTTC. Amino acids: CASSRTLDRAETQYF.

The chain recombines TRBV15 with TRBJ2-1; 7 bases are a match to TRBD2. With 0 bases clipped from V and 10 bases from J, the junction kept 3 bases outside the gene matches. Germline lookup yields CDR1 LNHNV and CDR2 YYDKDF (reference sequence). CDR3 length equals 13 residues. The CDR3 is CATSRDMGGEQFF. The CDR3 nucleotides are TGTGCCACCAGCAGAGATATGGGGGGGGAGCAGTTCTTC.

The chain links TRBV6-5 to TRBJ1-1; 9 nucleotides align to TRBD1. In germline, CDR1 is MNHEY, CDR2 SVGAGI. This CDR3 is 14 amino acids long. With 5 bases clipped from V and 5 bases from J, the junction kept 6 bases outside the gene matches. CDR3 nucleotide sequence: TGTGCCAGCAGTCGTAACAGGGGGCAGACTGAAGCTTTCTTT. Amino acids: CASSRNRGQTEAFF.

This clone was found a few times. The V gene is TRBV19, the J gene TRBJ1-1; possibly TRBD1 for D (6 bases). CDR1 and CDR2 (germline): LNHDA, SQIVND (reference sequence). This CDR3 is built from 18 residues. The V gene lost 2 bases and the J gene lost 2 bases, with 21 bases spanning the gap. The CDR3 sequence: CASSIRFNRAKENTEAFF. The CDR3 bases are TGTGCCAGTAGTATACGTTTTAACAGGGCGAAAGAAAACACTGAAGCTTTCTTT.

V and J are TRBV4-2 and TRBJ1-1; D is ambiguous. Trimming cost V 0 bases and J 3 bases, with 11 bases left between them. The CDR3 runs to 15 residues. Per germline, CDR1 LGHNA and CDR2 YNFKEQ. The CDR3 here is CASSQDNTPDTEAFF. In DNA form, the CDR3 reads TGTGCCAGCAGCCAAGATAACACCCCGGACACTGAAGCTTTCTTT.

The chain recombines TRBV6-1 with TRBJ2-5; 7 nucleotides match TRBD2. With 1 base clipped from V and 5 bases from J, the junction kept 1 base outside the gene matches. CDR1 and CDR2 (germline): MNHNS, SASEGT. The CDR3 is 13 residues long. The DNA of the CDR3 is TGTGCCAGCAGTGAAGTCGGGGGGGAGACCCAGTACTTC. Translation: CASSEVGGETQYF.

The rearrangement uses TRBV7-2 and TRBJ1-2; D is uncertain. There are 13 residues in the CDR3. Trimming left V 7 bases short and J 5 bases short, with 14 bases between. CDR1 and CDR2 from the germline V gene are SGHTA and FQGNSA. The CDR3 bases are TGTGCCAGCATCCCGTCGGAGGGTTATGGCTACACCTTC. It encodes CASIPSEGYGYTF.

The J gene is TRBJ2-4, the V gene TRBV7-9; D is undetermined. This CDR3 has 13 amino acids. Trimming stripped 1 base from V and 7 bases from J, with 8 bases between. Germline CDR1 and CDR2: SEHNR and FQNEAQ (reference sequence). As DNA, the CDR3 is TGTGCCAGCAGCTTAGGGCAGAGCAACATTCAGTACTTC. Protein product: CASSLGQSNIQYF. Combining the CDR3 with reference TRBV7-9 and TRBJ2-4 gives the whole variable domain DTGVSQNPRHKITKRGQNVTFRCDPISEHNRLYWYRQTLGQGPEFLTYFQNEAQLEKSRLLSDRFSAERPKGSFSTLEIQRTEQGDSAMYLCASSLGQSNIQYFGAGTRLSVL.

V gene TRBV27 combines with J gene TRBJ1-5, with 9 positions matching TRBD1. The CDR3 extends over 15 amino acids. Germline V gives CDR1 MNHEY, CDR2 SMNVEV (reference sequence). V trimming: 5 bases; J trimming: 6 bases; junction bases outside the gene matches: 8. In DNA form, the CDR3 reads TGTGCCAGCAGTGTCGCCGGGACAGGGAGTCAGCCCCAGCATTTT. This gives the protein CASSVAGTGSQPQHF.

The genes are TRBV27 and TRBJ1-1; 8 nucleotides match TRBD1. The CDR3 is 13 amino acids. Germline CDR1 MNHEY, CDR2 SMNVEV (reference sequence). The junction had 0 bases not matched to a gene; V was cut back by 1 base and J by 5 bases. The CDR3 bases are TGTGCCAGCAGTTTATACAGGGGGACTGAAGCTTTCTTT. As protein: CASSLYRGTEAFF.

The chain combines TRBV19 with TRBJ2-7, with D perhaps being TRBD1 or TRBD2 (5 bases each). Germline CDR1 reads LNHDA; CDR2 reads SQIVND (reference sequence). V lost 6 bases and J 5 bases, leaving 20 bases between the germline ends. CDR3 length: 15 residues. The CDR3 nucleotides are TGTGCCAGTAGATTGGGGACCTCTGGGTACAACGAGCAGTACTTC. Its translation is CASRLGTSGYNEQYF.